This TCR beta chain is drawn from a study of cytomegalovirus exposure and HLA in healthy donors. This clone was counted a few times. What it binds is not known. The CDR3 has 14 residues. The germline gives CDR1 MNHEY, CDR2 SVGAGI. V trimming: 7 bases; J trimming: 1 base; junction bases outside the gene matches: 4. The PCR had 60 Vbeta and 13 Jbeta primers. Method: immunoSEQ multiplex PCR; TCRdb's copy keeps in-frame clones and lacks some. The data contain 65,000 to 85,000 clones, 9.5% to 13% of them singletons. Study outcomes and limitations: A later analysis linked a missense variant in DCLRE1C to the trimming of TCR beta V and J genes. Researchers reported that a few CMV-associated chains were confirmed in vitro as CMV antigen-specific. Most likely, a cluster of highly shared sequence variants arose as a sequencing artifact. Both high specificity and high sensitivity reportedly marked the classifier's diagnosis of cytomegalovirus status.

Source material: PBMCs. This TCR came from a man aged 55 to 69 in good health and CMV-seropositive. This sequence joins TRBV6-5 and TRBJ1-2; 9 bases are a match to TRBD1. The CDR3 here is CASKGTGNNYGYTF. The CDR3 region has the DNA TGTGCCAGCAAGGGGACAGGGAATAACTATGGCTACACCTTC.